The rows below give T cell receptor beta chains drawn from one sample of a study of naive and memory T cell subsets. In TCRdb, the UMI-ligation and nested PCR reads were re-called with MiXCR into one record per CDR3 protein. The table includes over 110,000 distinct CDR3 sequences, about 20% detected once. Sequenced material: naive CD8+ T cells from blood. These receptor sequences come from a human donor in good health. Each CDR3 is given with its conserved first and last residue. D genes are given only for firm matches. Clone size is given for some rows only: seen once, a few or many times, or a class if the clone is expanded.

size	V	J	D	DNA	CDR3
.	TRBV12-5	TRBJ2-3	.	TGTGCTAGTGGTTTGAGCTTGGATACGCAGTATTTT	CASGLSLDTQYF
.	TRBV5-5	TRBJ2-7	TRBD2	TGTGCCAGCAGGAGTCTAGCGGGAGAGATCTACGAGCAGTACTTC	CASRSLAGEIYEQYF
few	TRBV28	TRBJ1-5	.	TGTGCCAGCAGATTCAGGCTACTAAATAGCAATCAGCCCCAGCATTTT	CASRFRLLNSNQPQHF
.	TRBV7-9	TRBJ2-2	.	TGTGCCAGCAGCTTAGCGCAAGGTCTAGCAGGGGAGCTGTTTTTT	CASSLAQGLAGELFF
.	TRBV25-1	TRBJ2-5	.	TGTGCCAGCATTGATGAATGGGAGACCCAGTACTTC	CASIDEWETQYF
.	TRBV15	TRBJ2-7	TRBD1	TGTGCCACCAGCAGTCGCCGGGACAGCTCCTACGAGCAGTACTTC	CATSSRRDSSYEQYF
.	TRBV13	TRBJ2-7	.	TGTGCCAGCCTGGCAGCGCCCACCTCCGAGCAGTACTTC	CASLAAPTSEQYF
.	TRBV29-1	TRBJ1-2	.	TGCAGCGTTGAATTCAACGGGATATACTATGGCTACACCTTC	CSVEFNGIYYGYTF
.	TRBV2	TRBJ2-1	.	TGTGCCAGCAGTGACTTCCAATCAAACAATGAGCAGTTCTTC	CASSDFQSNNEQFF
.	TRBV6-5	TRBJ2-7	.	TGTGCCAGCAGTTTTCGGGGTGGATCCTACGAGCAGTACTTC	CASSFRGGSYEQYF
many	TRBV28	TRBJ1-5	.	TGTGCCAGCAGCCTCACGCGGCAGCCCCAGCATTTT	CASSLTRQPQHF
many	TRBV5-1	TRBJ2-3	TRBD2	TGCGCCAGCAGCTTGCTCTTAGCGGGAGGCACAGATACGCAGTATTTT	CASSLLLAGGTDTQYF
.	TRBV12-3/TRBV12-4	TRBJ2-1	.	TGTGCCAGCAGTTTAGGGACAACCGTCTCCTACAATGAGCAGTTCTTC	CASSLGTTVSYNEQFF
.	TRBV5-4	TRBJ2-5	TRBD2	TGTGCCAGCAGCTTCCTAGCGGGAGAGGAGACCCAGTACTTC	CASSFLAGEETQYF
few	TRBV4-1	TRBJ2-1	.	TGCGCCAGCAGCCAAGGTGGAACCCAGTTCTTC	CASSQGGTQFF
few	TRBV4-1	TRBJ2-5	.	TGCGCCAGCAGCCAGTTACTAGCTGCAGAGACCCAGTACTTC	CASSQLLAAETQYF
few	TRBV28	TRBJ1-2	TRBD1	TGTGCCAGCAGTCAGACAGGGGGCTATGGCTACACCTTC	CASSQTGGYGYTF
few	TRBV3-1	TRBJ2-1	.	TGTGCCAGCAGCCAAGAAAACTTGTTGTATGAGCAGTTCTTC	CASSQENLLYEQFF
.	TRBV6-6	TRBJ1-4	TRBD1	TGTGCCAGCAGCCTGACAGGGAACATTGCAACTAATGAAAAACTGTTTTTT	CASSLTGNIATNEKLFF
few	TRBV28	TRBJ2-4	TRBD2	TGTGCCAGCAGTTTACAGGGAGGGAGGACCAAAAACATTCAGTACTTC	CASSLQGGRTKNIQYF
few	TRBV4-1	TRBJ2-5	.	TGCGCCAGCAGCCCCAACTCTAGAGAGACCCAGTACTTC	CASSPNSRETQYF
few	TRBV27	TRBJ2-1	.	TGTGCCAGCAGGATAGGGAGGAGCTCCTACAATGAGCAGTTCTTC	CASRIGRSSYNEQFF
.	TRBV28	TRBJ1-5	.	TGTGCCAGCAGTCCTATTTCCTTATCTGGTTCCGTTAGGTTT	CASSPISLSGSVRF
few	TRBV9	TRBJ1-1	.	TGTGCCAGCAGCCTGTATTACTACACTGAAGCTTTCTTT	CASSLYYYTEAFF
.	TRBV6-1	TRBJ1-4	.	TGTGCCAGCATTGATGCAGGCCGTAATGAAAAACTGTTTTTT	CASIDAGRNEKLFF
few	TRBV4-3	TRBJ1-1	TRBD1	TGCGCCAGCCGGCGGGACAGGATGAACACTGAAGCTTTCTTT	CASRRDRMNTEAFF
.	TRBV7-2	TRBJ2-1	.	TGTGCCAGCACCCCGGACTTCCGGGAGCAGTTCTTC	CASTPDFREQFF
few	TRBV20-1	TRBJ2-2	.	TGCAGTGCTAGACAGGACGGGGAGCTGTTTTTT	CSARQDGELFF
.	TRBV7-8	TRBJ2-1	.	TGTGCCAGCAGCTTTGACAGGCCGAATGAGCAGTTCTTC	CASSFDRPNEQFF
few	TRBV9	TRBJ2-7	TRBD2	TGTGCCAGCAGCGTTAGCGGGGGGAACTACGAGCAGTACTTC	CASSVSGGNYEQYF
.	TRBV28	TRBJ2-5	TRBD2	TGTGCCAGCAGTGAAGCTAGCGGGAGAGAGACCCAGTACTTC	CASSEASGRETQYF
few	TRBV12-3/TRBV12-4	TRBJ2-1	.	TGTGCCAGCAGTTTTCGTCATGAGCAGTTCTTC	CASSFRHEQFF
.	TRBV29-1	TRBJ2-7	TRBD1	TGCAGCGTTGAAGGCGACAGGGACTACGAGCAGTACTTC	CSVEGDRDYEQYF
.	TRBV19	TRBJ2-1	.	TGTGCCAGTAGTACACTGAATTCGTACAATGAGCAGTTCTTC	CASSTLNSYNEQFF
.	TRBV24-1	TRBJ2-5	.	TGTGCCACCAGTGATTTCCAGTTTCAAGAGACCCAGTACTTC	CATSDFQFQETQYF
few	TRBV27	TRBJ1-1	.	TGTGCCAGCAGTTTATCGATATTGAGACAGACATACACTGAAGCTTTCTTT	CASSLSILRQTYTEAFF
few	TRBV10-1	TRBJ2-7	.	TGCGCCCCCCAGGGACACTGGAACTCCTACGAGCAGTACTTC	CAPQGHWNSYEQYF
.	TRBV27	TRBJ2-2	.	TGTGCCAGCAGTTTATCGAGCGCCGGGGAGCTGTTTTTT	CASSLSSAGELFF
few	TRBV6-5	TRBJ2-1	TRBD2	TGTGCCAGCAGCCCGGGGCCGGGACTAGCGGTGAATGAGCAGTTCTTC	CASSPGPGLAVNEQFF
.	TRBV12-3/TRBV12-4	TRBJ2-7	TRBD1	TGTGCCAGCAGTCTCACAGGGGCATGGGACGAGCAGTACTTC	CASSLTGAWDEQYF
.	TRBV10-3	TRBJ2-7	.	TGTGCCATCAGTGACGGGACGGCCTCCTCCTACGAGCAGTACTTC	CAISDGTASSYEQYF
.	TRBV5-6	TRBJ1-5	.	TGTGCCAGCAGCTCCAATGCTAATCAGCCCCAGCATTTT	CASSSNANQPQHF
.	TRBV5-5	TRBJ1-1	.	TGTGCCAGCAGTCAAGAGTCGGGGGCAGCTGAAGCTTTCTTT	CASSQESGAAEAFF
.	TRBV28	TRBJ2-5	.	TGTGCCAGCAGTCCAAGACAGATAATAATCAAAGAGACCCAGTACTTC	CASSPRQIIIKETQYF
few	TRBV15	TRBJ2-7	TRBD2	TGTGCCACCAGCGGGTGGACTAGCGGGATATTGTACGAGCAGTACTTC	CATSGWTSGILYEQYF
.	TRBV10-3	TRBJ2-4	.	TGTGCCATCAGTGAGGGACAGCTAGCCAAAAACATTCAGTACTTC	CAISEGQLAKNIQYF